The TCR beta chain described here comes from a study of Graves' ophthalmopathy and Graves' hyperthyroidism. Study in general: Specimen type is peripheral blood, obtained at initial diagnosis before any treatment.

Comments on this clonotype: Its antigen is currently unknown.

Germline lookup yields CDR1 SGHRS and CDR2 YFSETQ. The CDR3 consists of 13 residues. V was trimmed by 4 bases and J by 1 base, leaving 9 bases between them. Hyperthyroidism patients, aged 18 to 65, were newly diagnosed, under 2 months' duration. Study-wide findings and caveats: Ophthalmopathy progression predictions by the model showed 72.22% specificity and 70.59% sensitivity. Blood samples also showed most expanded thyroid clonotypes exceeding 0.001 frequency.

The sequenced template was RNA, covering the TCR beta CDR3 region. The first round was an RT-PCR with HTBI primers, and the second round was a multiplex PCR. MiXCR, applied by TCRdb to the multiplex PCR reads, yields one record per CDR3 protein. The data hold a few hundred thousand distinct CDR3 sequences, with approximately 17% observed a single time. This clonotype was obtained from an adult woman with stable Graves' hyperthyroidism. The gene calls are TRBV5-1 and TRBJ2-7, with D maybe TRBD1 (6 bases). The specimen was peripheral blood. CDR3 residues: CASSRDMSYEQYF. CDR3 DNA: TGCGCCAGCAGCCGGGACATGTCCTACGAGCAGTACTTC.